What follows are 26 T cell receptor delta chains derived from one specimen sequenced in a study of γδ T cells in repeated Plasmodium falciparum infection (dated by TCRdb to about 2021). The method was multiplex PCR. Sequencing used an Illumina MiSeq. Identical DNA sequences were merged into single rows after TCRdb reprocessed the public reads with CATT. This sample has roughly 93,000 delta-chain clones in its table, and over 1.3% of those were observed once. In total, the top ten clones hold approximately 10% of the sample. Vgamma9/Vdelta2+ and Vdelta2-negative gammadelta T cell populations were flow-sorted from peripheral blood mononuclear cells for bulk TCR repertoire analysis. The sequencing sample was made of gamma-delta T cells from blood. The receptors originated from a pool of human donors (malaria-infected and uninfected, not separated).

There are a few counts of this clone. TCRdb has a much larger clone's protein, which differs at residue 8 from the translation of this DNA, likely because of a read error; what is shown is the protein translated from the DNA. In nucleotides, the CDR3 is TGTGCTCTTGGGGAAAGTCGGGCACGTTTGGGGATTCCCGATAAACTCATCTTT. Protein product: CALGESRARLGIPDKLIF. This chain connects TRDV1 to TRDJ1; D perhaps matches TRDD3 (6 bases). The J gene was not available in TCRdb and was assigned here by matching the DNA to germline segments. V gave up 2 bases and J gave up 3 bases, with 22 bases separating them. The CDR3 has 18 amino acids. Germline CDR1 reads TSWWSYY; CDR2 reads QGS.

As regards this clone: The protein TCRdb lists belongs to a much larger clone and differs from this DNA's translation at residue 4, which points to a read error; the protein shown is made from the DNA. The J gene is TRDJ1, the V gene TRDV2; the D is unclear. Here the J gene came from matching the DNA to germline, since TCRdb omits it. CDR1 and CDR2 from the germline V gene are GEAIGNYY and EKD. The CDR3 consists of 14 residues. The CDR3 DNA is TGTGCCTGTAACACCGGGCGCTACACCGATAAACTCATCTTT. This sequence encodes CACNTGRYTDKLIF.

This clone was seen only a few times. TCRdb records a much larger clone's protein for this DNA, with a difference at residue 4 that likely arises from a read error; the protein given is the translation of the DNA. The chain uses TRDV3 and TRDJ1; 8 positions agree with TRDD3. No J segment appears in TCRdb, so it was assigned here by matching the sequence to germline. The V and J ends lost 2 bases and 0 bases, in that order; junction bases with no gene match: 11. The CDR3 totals 16 residues. The germline gives CDR1 TVYSNPD, CDR2 GDNSRS (reference sequence). CDR3 protein: CAFGYWGALYTDKLIF. The CDR3 DNA reads TGTGCCTTTGGTTACTGGGGGGCCCTGTACACCGATAAACTCATCTTT.

Concerning this clone: A read error likely explains why the TCRdb protein, taken from a much larger clone, differs from this DNA's translation at residue 18; the protein shown is translated from the DNA. V gene TRDV2 was called; the J gene was not; TRDD3, the table's D call, lacks a check against the DNA. This CDR3 contains 19 residues. CDR1 is GEAIGNYY, CDR2 EKD, per germline. The CDR3 sequence is CACDTGGLRSRPNTDKLTF. The CDR3 coding sequence is TGTGCCTGTGACACCGGGGGGCTTCGGTCTCGACCCAACACCGATAAACTCACCTTT.

Only a few counts were recorded for this clone. TCRdb's listed protein matches a much larger clone and diverges from this DNA's translation at residue 6, likely through a read error; the protein shown comes from the DNA. The CDR3 region is CACDSVPGTGGSNTDKLIF. The CDR3 region has the DNA TGTGCCTGTGACTCAGTGCCCGGTACTGGGGGATCCAACACCGATAAACTCATCTTT. The chain has TRDV2 and TRDJ1; 10 bases match TRDD3. TCRdb offers no J gene call, so here the DNA was matched to germline to obtain one. Germline CDR1 reads GEAIGNYY; CDR2 reads EKD. Trimming at V came to 3 bases and at J to 0 bases, leaving 15 bases not matched to a gene. The CDR3 covers 19 residues.

This clone showed up just a few times. The translation of this DNA and the TCRdb protein of a much larger clone differ at residue 13, probably owing to a read error; the protein shown here is translated from the DNA. This rearrangement joins TRDV2 to TRDJ1; 7 nucleotides match TRDD3. TCRdb records no J gene; here it was assigned by comparing the DNA to germline. This CDR3 has 17 residues. Germline-derived CDR1 and CDR2 are GEAIGNYY and EKD. CDR3 in amino acids: CACDTAGYGTYTGKLIF. The CDR3 DNA reads TGTGCCTGTGACACCGCCGGATACGGGACGTACACCGGTAAACTCATCTTT.

This clone was recorded a few times. This likely traces to a read error, being one base from a far larger clone. At the DNA level, this CDR3 is encoded by other sequences in the same sample as well. V usage is TRDV2 and J usage is TRDJ1; 7 bases agree with TRDD3. Because TCRdb records no J gene, it was assigned here through a match of the DNA to germline. This CDR3 has 18 amino acids. The V gene's germline CDR1 is GEAIGNYY and CDR2 EKD. This CDR3 is CACDTVPLRIRDTDKLIF. CDR3 in DNA: TGTGCTTGTGACACCGTTCCTCTTCGGATACGGGACACCGATAAACTCATCTTT.

This clone was detected only a few times. TCRdb's protein, taken from a much larger clone, differs from this DNA's translation at residue 8, likely owing to a read error; the protein displayed comes from the DNA. This chain connects TRDV1 to TRDJ1, with TRDD3 identical over 9 bases. The J gene was not available in TCRdb and was assigned here by matching the DNA to germline segments. CDR3 size: 19 residues. V shed 0 bases, J shed 0 bases, and the junction held 11 bases outside the gene matches. Germline CDR1 reads TSWWSYY; CDR2 reads QGS. CDR3: CALGELASNWGTYTDKLIF. The CDR3 DNA follows: TGTGCTCTTGGGGAACTAGCTTCTAACTGGGGGACGTACACCGATAAACTCATCTTT.

On this clone: The protein in TCRdb stems from a much larger clone and differs at residue 9 from this DNA's translation, likely a read error; here the protein is translated from the DNA. V and J are TRDV2 and TRDJ2; D assignment may be TRDD2 or TRDD3 (5 bases each). No J segment appears in TCRdb, so it was assigned here by matching the sequence to germline. There are 21 residues in the CDR3. Germline CDR1 is GEAIGNYY and CDR2 is EKD. Trimming took 1 base from V and 0 from J, leaving 26 bases between them. CDR3 DNA: TGTGCCTGTGACACTATAAGGGGGGGCCCTACCTTTCACGCTTTGACAGCACAACTCTTCTTT. This encodes CACDTIRGGPTFHALTAQLFF.

About this clone itself: Since a far larger clone is one base different, this is likely a read error. The chain has TRDV1 and TRDJ2; D perhaps matches TRDD3 (6 bases). The J gene was missing in TCRdb and was found by matching the end of the DNA to germline. Trimming took 3 bases from V and 0 from J, leaving 14 bases between them. The germline V gene has CDR1 TSWWSYY and CDR2 QGS. The CDR3 runs to 17 residues. The CDR3 sequence: CALGEDTMDALTAQLFF. For the CDR3, the DNA is TGTGCTCTTGGGGAGGATACCATGGACGCTTTGACAGCACAACTCTTCTTT.

This clone turned up a few times. The likely explanation is a read error, given a far larger clone one base away. Other DNA variants within this sample encode the same CDR3. No J gene was named, though the V gene is TRDV2; TRDD3 is taken as the D call from the table, unchecked against the DNA. Germline assignment: CDR1 GEAIGNYY and CDR2 EKD. The CDR3 is made up of 15 amino acids. CDR3 loop: CACDWGIRHTDKLIF. Written as DNA, the CDR3 is TGTGCCTGTGACTGGGGGATACGCCACACCGATAAGCTCATCTTT.

This clone was seen more than once but under ten times. This DNA's translation differs at residue 7 from TCRdb's protein, which comes from a much larger clone; a read error is likely, and the protein shown is translated from the DNA. The chain combines TRDV2 with TRDJ3; 10 bases fit TRDD3. The J gene was missing in TCRdb and was found by matching the end of the DNA to germline. The CDR3 is 23 amino acids. The V gene end was trimmed by 0 bases and the J gene end by 0 bases; junction bases not matched to a gene: 16. Germline V gives CDR1 GEAIGNYY, CDR2 EKD. The CDR3 DNA reads as TGTGCCTGTGACACCGGGGGCTGGGGGATATCGCGGACCAGCTCCTGGGACACCCGACAGATGTTTTTC. It translates to CACDTGGWGISRTSSWDTRQMFF.

The table lists this clone with many counts. The gene calls are TRDV2 and TRDJ3; the D gene is possibly TRDD3 (6 bases). TCRdb leaves out the J gene; it was filled in here by matching the DNA to germline. Between the trimmed V and J ends, which lost 0 bases and 0 bases, there was a span of 17 bases. The CDR3 loop spans 20 amino acids. CDR1 is GEAIGNYY, CDR2 EKD, per germline. The CDR3 region is CACDTAGMGAPSWDTRQMFF. Written as DNA, the CDR3 is TGTGCCTGTGACACCGCCGGGATGGGGGCCCCCTCCTGGGACACCCGACAGATGTTTTTC.

A remark on this clone: The protein in TCRdb stems from a much larger clone and differs at residue 21 from this DNA's translation, likely a read error; here the protein is translated from the DNA. The V call is TRDV1, the J call TRDJ1, with 12 bases fitting TRDD3. CDR3 length: 28 residues. The germline CDR1 and CDR2 sequences are TSWWSYY and QGS. After removal of 0 bases from V and 1 base from J, the junction contained 36 bases not matched to a gene. The DNA for the CDR3 is TGTGCTCTTGGGGAACTGCAGGTGTTCCTCCCGCAGCCTCAACTGGGGGATACTACCTGGTGTATCACCGATAAACTCATCTTT. Translating it yields CALGELQVFLPQPQLGDTTWCITDKLIF.

This clone was seen a few times. The genes are TRDV1 and TRDJ1; 11 bases fit TRDD3. Assignment of the J gene here rests on matching the DNA to germline, because TCRdb gives none. Germline V gene lookup returns CDR1 TSWWSYY and CDR2 QGS. Trimming cost V 8 bases and J 3 bases; bases outside gene matches: 32. This CDR3 is 23 amino acids long. The CDR3 DNA reads TGTGCTCTTCGCGGTGATTCCTACGCATTTTGGGGGATACGCGTATCCGAGGCCGATAAACTCATCTTT. Protein: CALRGDSYAFWGIRVSEADKLIF.

In its sample, this clone was seen a few times. TCRdb's protein, taken from a much larger clone, differs from this DNA's translation at residue 3, likely owing to a read error; the protein displayed comes from the DNA. This sequence joins TRDV2 and TRDJ1, with 12 bases aligning to TRDD3. The J gene was not available in TCRdb and was assigned here by matching the DNA to germline segments. CDR1 and CDR2 from the germline V gene are GEAIGNYY and EKD. The CDR3 consists of 19 residues. The CDR3 coding sequence is TGTGCCTATGACACACTCCGAGTACTGGGGGATACTTCTGGCGATAAACTCATCTTT. It is translated as CAYDTLRVLGDTSGDKLIF.

A note on this clone: The protein in TCRdb stems from a much larger clone and differs at residue 18 from this DNA's translation, likely a read error; here the protein is translated from the DNA. The chain couples TRDV1 to TRDJ1, with 10 bases lining up with TRDD3. TCRdb records no J gene; here it was assigned by comparing the DNA to germline. The CDR3 loop spans 25 amino acids. Germline V lookup: CDR1 TSWWSYY, CDR2 QGS. Germline trimming cut 4 bases from V and 4 bases from J; bases unmatched to any gene: 36. The CDR3 sequence is CALGVQPFPVRVLGDQDRRVDKLIF. CDR3 nucleotide sequence: TGTGCTCTTGGGGTCCAGCCGTTTCCAGTCCGAGTACTGGGGGATCAGGACCGACGGGTCGATAAACTCATCTTT.

Concerning this clone: TCRdb records a much larger clone's protein for this DNA, with a difference at residue 6 that likely arises from a read error; the protein given is the translation of the DNA. This chain uses TRDV3 with TRDJ1; D remains unclear. The CDR3 consists of 19 residues. With 1 base removed from V and 0 bases from J, the gap between germline ends came to 27 bases. CDR1 and CDR2 (germline): TVYSNPD, GDNSRS (reference sequence). This chain's CDR3 is CAFTAWSNGGLDYTDKLIF. The CDR3 DNA follows: TGTGCCTTTACAGCTTGGTCCAACGGAGGGTTGGACTACACCGATAAACTCATCTTT.

This clone occurred a few times. A far larger clone is only one base removed, so a read error is likely. Different DNA sequences within this sample yield the same CDR3. The V gene is listed as TRDV2; no J gene was called; TRDD3 reflects the table's D call only, with no check against the DNA. Germline CDR1 reads GEAIGNYY; CDR2 reads EKD. CDR3 length equals 16 residues. CDR3 amino acids: CACDTLVGPHTDKLIF. CDR3 coding DNA: TGTGCCTGTGACACCTTGGTTGGCCCTCACACCGATAAACTCATTTTT.

As for this clone: One base separates it from a far larger clone, so it is likely a read error. The same CDR3 arises from other DNA sequences in this sample as well. The V gene is TRDV1, the J gene TRDJ1; D might be TRDD3 (6 bases). Here the J gene was assigned by germline matching of the DNA, as TCRdb has none. Germline-derived CDR1 and CDR2 are TSWWSYY and QGS. V lost 0 bases and J lost 0, with 29 bases in between. This CDR3 region has 22 residues. CDR3 amino acids: CALGELSPAYAWRIPYTDKLIF. The CDR3 nucleotides read TGTGCTCTTGGGGAACTTTCACCTGCCTACGCCTGGAGGATACCGTACACCGATAAACTCATCTTT.

To note about this clone: A far larger clone is off by one base, so a read error is likely. Other nucleotide sequences from this sample produce the same CDR3. The J gene is TRDJ1, the V gene TRDV2, with 12 bases aligning to TRDD3. Because TCRdb records no J gene, it was assigned here through a match of the DNA to germline. Per germline, CDR1 GEAIGNYY and CDR2 EKD. The CDR3 extends over 19 amino acids. This chain's CDR3 is CACDPLPTLRLGDTSKLIF. The CDR3 nucleotides are TGCGCCTGTGACCCGCTTCCTACCTTACGACTGGGGGATACCTCAAAACTCATCTTT.

In its sample, this clone was seen a few times. The mismatch at residue 5 between this DNA's translation and the TCRdb protein of a much larger clone likely reflects a read error; the protein shown is translated from the DNA. V usage is TRDV1 and J usage is TRDJ1; D is possibly TRDD3 (5 bases). TCRdb leaves out the J gene; it was filled in here by matching the DNA to germline. Germline values: CDR1 TSWWSYY, CDR2 QGS. The CDR3 covers 16 residues. Trimming removed 6 bases at V and 0 bases at J, with 17 bases between. Here the CDR3 DNA reads TGTGCTCTTGGTCCCCATCGGGGGGCGTACACCGATAAACTCATCTTT. This sequence encodes CALGPHRGAYTDKLIF.

To note about this clone: TCRdb records a much larger clone's protein for this DNA, with a difference at residue 11 that likely arises from a read error; the protein given is the translation of the DNA. The chain recombines TRDV2 with TRDJ1; D gene unclear. This CDR3 contains 14 residues. The germline CDR1 and CDR2 sequences are GEAIGNYY and EKD. The CDR3 DNA follows: TGTGCCTGTGATACCGGGCGTGACACCGATAGACTCATCTTT. It codes for CACDTGRDTDRLIF.

This clone was counted between two and nine times. The protein TCRdb lists belongs to a much larger clone and differs from this DNA's translation at residue 14, which points to a read error; the protein shown is made from the DNA. For the CDR3, the DNA is TGTGCCTGTGACACACTGGGGAATACCCACCCTGAGGGGTGCACCGATAAACTCATCTTT. Protein: CACDTLGNTHPEGCTDKLIF. The rearrangement uses TRDV2 and TRDJ1; TRDD3 matches 7 bases. Since TCRdb gives no J gene, matching the DNA to germline was used here to assign it. This CDR3 has 20 amino acids. The trim removed 1 base at V and 1 base at J, leaving 20 bases unmatched. Germline V gene lookup returns CDR1 GEAIGNYY and CDR2 EKD.

This clone was seen a few times. The protein that TCRdb holds for this DNA derives from a much larger clone and differs from the translated DNA at residue 11, which likely indicates a read error; the protein shown here is translated from the DNA. The gene calls are TRDV1 and TRDJ1; 11 positions agree with TRDD3. The J gene is not listed in TCRdb, so it was assigned here from a DNA match to germline. Germline values: CDR1 TSWWSYY, CDR2 QGS. The CDR3 loop spans 24 amino acids. J lost 3 bases, V lost 6 bases, and 33 bases had no gene match. CDR3 region: CALGDRAPPLCWGIQNLAADKLIF. The CDR3 nucleotides read TGTGCTCTTGGAGATCGGGCGCCTCCCTTGTGCTGGGGGATACAAAATTTAGCAGCCGATAAACTCATCTTT.

On this clone: This DNA's translation and the protein TCRdb lists, from a much larger clone, do not match at residue 17, likely due to a read error; the protein shown is translated from the DNA. CDR3 sequence: CALGKLIQSKEGYWGMGGSYTDKLIF. CDR3 sequence (DNA): TGTGCTCTTGGGAAACTAATCCAGTCCAAAGAGGGGTACTGGGGGATGGGAGGATCGTACACCGATAAACTCATCTTT. This chain connects TRDV1 to TRDJ1, with TRDD3 matching over 10 bases. The CDR3 contains 26 residues. In germline, CDR1 is TSWWSYY, CDR2 QGS.